This entry describes one T cell receptor beta chain. Its target antigen remains unknown. Qualities for individual bases were not recorded, and no much larger clone is one base off. The trim is 3 bases for V and 5 bases for J, with a gap of 10 bases between the germline ends. CDR1 and CDR2 are read off the germline V gene as ENHRY and SYGVKD. CDR3 length: 13 amino acids, cysteine to phenylalanine. This entry keeps only the CDR3 DNA: 39 bases, framed from base 1. This entry belongs to a study of blood T cell repertoires in COVID-19 (dated by TCRdb to about 2020). For the wider study: Samples from collaborators originated in the United States, Italy and Spain and spanned both the acute and convalescent phases of COVID-19. The dataset comprised deeply sampled blood TCRbeta repertoires from subjects exposed to, actively infected with, or recovered from COVID-19. The material from the prospective study consisted of cDNA or gDNA derived from T cells, B-cell-depleted T cells, or PBMCs. The repertoires were released in a freely available public database meant as a resource for research on the immune response to SARS-CoV-2. Where available, HLA class I and class II types were taken from metadata supplied by the sample provider and were not determined by assay-based typing. The sample metadata nearly always contained a de-identified subject ID, COVID-19 status, age in years and sex. The samples were drawn from two sources: the first 160 participants of the ongoing ImmuneRACE study, and 1,254 subjects contributed by 6 global collaborators. Paper-wide results and their limitations: The amount of clinical and demographic metadata varied by source and participant and was provided uncurated.

TCRbeta CDR3 regions were amplified from genomic DNA using the immunoSEQ Assay, a bias-controlled multiplex PCR. The paper's data handling went like this. The number of nucleated cells in each sample was estimated by amplification of reference gene primers within the assay. To quantify the absolute abundance of each unique TCRbeta CDR3 rearrangement, sequence reads were collapsed and filtered. Productive Simpson clonality was computed per sample as the square root of Simpson's diversity index over productive rearrangements. This is the immuneACCESS table as TCRdb keeps it, with only in-frame sequences that have V and J called. A part of the clones is gone; compared with another copy, unresolved V genes explain less than half, and the rest is unexplained. The V and J calls and the clone size are those of that table, but D and trimming were determined from the DNA. The sample includes approximately 70,000 clones, with about 80% observed a single time. In total, the top ten clones hold 4.5% to 5.5% of the sample.

Whole blood was collected in K2EDTA tubes by collaborating institutions according to the institutions' own protocols. For TCRbeta analysis, collaborator samples were shipped as frozen whole blood, as isolated PBMCs, or as DNA extracted from either sample type. This clonotype originated in a woman in her fifties or sixties with acute or convalescent COVID-19. The source material was peripheral blood. The chain is assembled from TRBV10-3 and TRBJ2-5, with the identity of the D gene unclear. The CDR3 has the sequence CAISDSSPETQYF. In nucleotide form, the sequence is TGTGCCATCAGTGATTCAAGCCCGGAGACCCAGTACTTC.